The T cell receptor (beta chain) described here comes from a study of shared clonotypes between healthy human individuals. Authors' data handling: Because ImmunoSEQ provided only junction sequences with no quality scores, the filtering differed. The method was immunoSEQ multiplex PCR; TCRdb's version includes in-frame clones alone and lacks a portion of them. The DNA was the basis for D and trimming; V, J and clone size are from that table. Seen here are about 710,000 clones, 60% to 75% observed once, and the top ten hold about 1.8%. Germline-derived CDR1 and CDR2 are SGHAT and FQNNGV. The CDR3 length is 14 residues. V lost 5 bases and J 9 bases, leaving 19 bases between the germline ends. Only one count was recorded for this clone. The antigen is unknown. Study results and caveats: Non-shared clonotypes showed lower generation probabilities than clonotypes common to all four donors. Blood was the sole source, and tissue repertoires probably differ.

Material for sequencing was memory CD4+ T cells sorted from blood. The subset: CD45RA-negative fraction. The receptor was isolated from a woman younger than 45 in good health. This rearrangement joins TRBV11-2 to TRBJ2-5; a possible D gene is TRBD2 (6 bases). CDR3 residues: CASSLGGGRGAQYF. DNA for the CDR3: TGTGCCAGCAGCCTGGGGGGAGGCAGAGGGGCCCAGTACTTC.